This T cell receptor beta chain was recovered during a study of beta chain features in type 1 diabetes. Study-level information: Cell yields, gender and age were comparable in patients and healthy donors. Study-wide points: People with Type 1 diabetes carried modestly yet significantly shorter TCRB CDR3s in all four CD4+ subsets.

CDR1 is MNHEY and CDR2 is SMNVEV in the germline V gene (reference sequence). With 4 bases removed from V and 5 bases from J, the gap between germline ends came to 12 bases. The CDR3 contains 14 residues. Concerning this clone itself: Its antigen is not identified.

Each of the sorted populations had a purity greater than 98%. Expressed TCRB transcripts were sequenced because the isolated RNA had all been reverse transcribed beforehand. Assay: immunoSEQ multiplex PCR; the TCRdb copy retains only in-frame clones and omits some. This sample has approximately 30,000 clones; around 60% occur once, and the top ten carry around 2.5%. This sequence joins TRBV27 and TRBJ2-4; D is unresolved. This clonotype was sampled from a woman between 25 and 40 years old with type 1 diabetes. Source material: Tregs from blood. This CDR3 reads CASSYRGSQNIQYF. CDR3 DNA: TGTGCCAGCAGTTACCGCGGCAGTCAAAACATTCAGTACTTC.